This T cell receptor beta chain was sequenced for a study of stem cell transplantation in POMP-related autoinflammatory disease. Overall study findings and caveats: Across all analyzed T-cell subsets, patients with PRAID tended toward reduced diversity and increased clonality. Unique TRB V-J gene pairings were limited in number in patients with PRAID.

Germline V gene lookup returns CDR1 MDHEN and CDR2 SYDVKM. The CDR3 runs 12 residues. PRAID featured immunodeficiency plus autoinflammation. The method was immunoSEQ multiplex PCR; TCRdb's version includes in-frame clones alone and lacks a portion of them. Among 7,000 to 9,000 clones listed, roughly 90% were seen once. This clone was counted once. As yet, its antigen is unknown. One junction end does not reproduce the germline sequence, and a read error may be involved. The receptor's source is a human donor with POMP-related autoinflammation and immune dysregulation (PRAID). The rearrangement joins TRBV28 to TRBJ2-1; D gene uncertain. Source: CD8+ T cells from PBMCs, taken before stem cell transplantation. The CDR3 DNA reads as TGTGCCGGCAGTTTCGGGTACAATGAGCAGTTCTTC. Translation gives CAGSFGYNEQFF.